The present T cell receptor (beta chain) was sequenced within a study of cytomegalovirus exposure and HLA in healthy donors. Per the germline V gene, CDR1 is SGHTA and CDR2 is FQGTGA. The CDR3 extends over 15 amino acids. V lost 2 bases, J lost 2 bases, and 11 bases lay in between. Measured with immunoSEQ multiplex PCR; TCRdb has only the in-frame clones, and not every one. The data contain 140,000 to 150,000 clones, roughly nine tenths of them singletons. The chain is built from TRBV7-3 and TRBJ2-3; tentative D call: TRBD2 (5 bases). The sample comprised PBMCs. This TCR was recovered from a young man in good health and CMV-seronegative. CDR3 coding DNA: TGTGCCAGCAGCTTAGTCGGCGGGCCCACAGATACGCAGTATTTT. Translated, it gives CASSLVGGPTDTQYF.